This T cell receptor beta chain was recorded in a study of OX40 agonist ivuxolimab in advanced cancers. For the wider study: Ivuxolimab was a fully human IgG2 agonistic monoclonal antibody targeting the costimulatory receptor OX40 (CD134). Of the approximately 53 patients in dose escalation, about 20 had hepatocellular carcinoma, roughly 15 had melanoma, 9 had renal cell carcinoma and 9 had head and neck cancer. Peripheral TCRbeta sequencing was intended to test whether TCR sequence diversity was altered and clonal T-cell expansion was caused by ivuxolimab. Intravenous ivuxolimab was administered to patients every 2 weeks at six dose levels: 0.01, 0.1, 0.3, 1.5, 3 and 10 mg/kg. Patients were allowed to have had prior anti-PD-1, anti-PD-L1 or anti-CTLA-4 therapy, and around two fifths of the dose-escalation patients had been treated with checkpoint inhibitors. Partial responses occurred in three dose-escalation patients, of whom one had hepatocellular carcinoma and two had cutaneous melanoma. In the dose-escalation cohort, over 65% of patients were male, and the mean age was approximately 60 years, with a range of 23 to 79. The paper describes the monotherapy dose-escalation part (N of about 52 patients) of the phase I trial of ivuxolimab.

Notes on this clone: Its antigen target is currently unknown. Base qualities are not recorded, but no much larger clone differs from it by a single base.

Genomic DNA was isolated from the sorted cells so that the TCRbeta CDR3 region could be sequenced. TCRbeta CDR3 regions were sequenced using the immunoSEQ Assay. Entries here come from immuneACCESS through TCRdb and include only in-frame sequences with V and J called. Some clones fail to appear in such tables; in the studies checked, an unresolved V gene covers under half of the shortfall, and the cause of the remainder is unknown. Recorded for this sample are 23,000 or so clones; about four fifths of them occurred a single time. The ten most abundant clones make up around a third of the sample. Germline trimming amounts to 4 bases on V and 4 bases on J, with 9 as the count of junction bases outside the gene matches. The CDR3 goes from the cysteine to the phenylalanine over 16 residues. CDR3 DNA only is kept here, 48 bases in frame from base 1. CDR1 SGHDN and CDR2 FVKESK are derived from the germline V gene.

The trial excluded patients who had a history of autoimmune disease or were on systemic immunosuppression. Peripheral blood for TCR sequencing was collected from all dose cohorts at baseline, on cycle 4 day 1, and on cycle 7 day 1. The samples were drawn from a first-in-human, open-label, multicenter phase I dose-escalation trial of ivuxolimab. Adults with locally advanced or metastatic head and neck squamous cell, hepatocellular, melanoma or renal cell carcinoma were enrolled in the trial. Before TCR sequencing, CD4+ T cells and CD8+ T cells from peripheral blood were sorted into separate populations. Broad study findings and their caveats: After ivuxolimab, CD8+ T cells had more expanded clones than CD4+ T cells on average. At doses of 0.1 to 3.0 mg/kg, clonal expansion of both CD4+ and CD8+ T cells in blood was seen between baseline and week 6. Low levels of normalized T-cell clonal expansion were also seen in some nonresponding patients. In the 0.1-3.0 mg/kg groups, partial responders had among the lowest normalized peripheral clonal expansion, particularly in CD8+ T cells. The antigen specificity of the clonally expanded peripheral T cells was not determined.

The specimen was CD4+ or CD8+ T cells sorted from blood, collected in a trial of the OX40 agonist ivuxolimab. The sequence links TRBV14 to TRBJ2-7; 11 bases in the junction line up with TRBD1. The sequence derives from an adult with an advanced solid tumor such as melanoma, head and neck, liver or kidney cancer. The sequence in DNA is TGTGCCAGCAGCCCATTGGCCGGGACAGGGGGTTACGAGCAGTACTTC. Its protein product is CASSPLAGTGGYEQYF.